This T cell receptor beta chain is from a study of blood T cells in healthy people across ages. Study-wide results and caveats: A greater number of naive CD4+ cells and higher diversity distinguished long-lived donors from aged donors.

Then a second PCR, running roughly 7 to 11 cycles, was carried out with a sample-barcoded 5' primer and a J-beta primer mix. Tagging of each cDNA molecule was performed by a template-switch adaptor with 12 random nucleotides. TCRdb re-analysed the 5' RACE reads in MiXCR, keeping a single row per CDR3 protein. Here the sample spans roughly 1,000,000 distinct CDR3 sequences, about 25% being singletons. The donors, healthy Caucasians from Russia, were aged about 6 to 90. Remarks on this clonotype: What it recognizes is unknown.

Trimming shortened V by 4 bases and J by 3 bases, and 6 bases separated the two germline ends. Germline lookup yields CDR1 SQVTM and CDR2 ANQGSEA. The CDR3 is 11 amino acids. These data also formed part of another study, on T cells of mothers and their children. This second study says: Extraction yielded RNA that went, in full, into cDNA synthesis at approximately 1.4 ug per 15 ul.

This sequence originates from a girl aged 2 to 9 in good health. This sequence joins TRBV29-1 and TRBJ1-1; no definite D call. Sample: blood. The CDR3 coding sequence is TGCAGCGTTGTCCTTGACACTGAAGCTTTCTTT. This gives the protein CSVVLDTEAFF.